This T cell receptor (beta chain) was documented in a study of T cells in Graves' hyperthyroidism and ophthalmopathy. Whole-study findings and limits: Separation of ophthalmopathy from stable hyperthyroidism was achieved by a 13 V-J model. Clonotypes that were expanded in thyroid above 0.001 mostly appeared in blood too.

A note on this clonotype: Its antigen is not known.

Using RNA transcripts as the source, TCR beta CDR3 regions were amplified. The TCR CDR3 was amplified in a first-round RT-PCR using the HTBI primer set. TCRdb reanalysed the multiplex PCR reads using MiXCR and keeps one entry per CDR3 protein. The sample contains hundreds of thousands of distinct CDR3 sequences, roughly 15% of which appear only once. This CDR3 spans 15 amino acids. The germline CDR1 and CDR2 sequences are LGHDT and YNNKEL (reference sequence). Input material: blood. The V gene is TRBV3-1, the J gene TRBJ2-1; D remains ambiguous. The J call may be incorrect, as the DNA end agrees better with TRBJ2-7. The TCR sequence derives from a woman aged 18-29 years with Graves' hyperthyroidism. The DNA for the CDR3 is TGTGCCAGCAGCCAGGCATTGAGCTCCTACAATGAGCAGTACTTC. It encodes CASSQALSSYNEQYF.